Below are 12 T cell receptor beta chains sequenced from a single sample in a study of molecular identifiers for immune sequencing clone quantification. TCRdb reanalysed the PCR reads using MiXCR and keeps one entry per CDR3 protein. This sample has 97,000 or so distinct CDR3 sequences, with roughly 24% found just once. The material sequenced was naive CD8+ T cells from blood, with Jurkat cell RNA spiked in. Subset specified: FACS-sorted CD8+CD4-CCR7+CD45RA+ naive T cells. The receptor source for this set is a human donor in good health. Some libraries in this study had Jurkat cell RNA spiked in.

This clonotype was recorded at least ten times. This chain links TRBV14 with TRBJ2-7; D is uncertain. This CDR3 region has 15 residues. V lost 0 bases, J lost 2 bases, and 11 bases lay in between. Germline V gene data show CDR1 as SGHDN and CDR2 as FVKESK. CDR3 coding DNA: TGTGCCAGCAGCCAAGAGGCCCAACGCGCCTACGAGCAGTACTTC. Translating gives CASSQEAQRAYEQYF.

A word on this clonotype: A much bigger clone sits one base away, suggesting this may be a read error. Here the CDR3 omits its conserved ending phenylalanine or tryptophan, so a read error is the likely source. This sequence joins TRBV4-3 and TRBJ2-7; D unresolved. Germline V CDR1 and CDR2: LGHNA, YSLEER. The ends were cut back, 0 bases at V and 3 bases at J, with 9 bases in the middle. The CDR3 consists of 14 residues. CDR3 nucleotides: TGCGCCAGCAGCCAAGATGTGGGAAGCTACGAGCAGTACCTC. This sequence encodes CASSQDVGSYEQYL.

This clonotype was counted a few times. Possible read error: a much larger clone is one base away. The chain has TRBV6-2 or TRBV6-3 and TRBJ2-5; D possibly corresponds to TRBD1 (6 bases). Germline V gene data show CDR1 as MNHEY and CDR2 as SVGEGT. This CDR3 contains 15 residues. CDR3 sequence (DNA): TGTGCCAGCAGCCAAGAGTTCGGACAGCAAGAGCCCCAGTACTTC. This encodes CASSQEFGQQEPQYF.

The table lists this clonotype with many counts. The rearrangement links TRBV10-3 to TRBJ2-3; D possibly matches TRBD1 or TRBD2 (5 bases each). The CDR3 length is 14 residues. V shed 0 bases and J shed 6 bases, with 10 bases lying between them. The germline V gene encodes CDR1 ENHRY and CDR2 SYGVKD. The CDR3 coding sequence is TGTGCCATCAGTGAGTCGTCGGGGCCTGATACGCAGTATTTT. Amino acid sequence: CAISESSGPDTQYF.

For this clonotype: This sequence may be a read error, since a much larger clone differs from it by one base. This CDR3 is CASSSGTEETLYF. The CDR3 DNA sequence: TGTGCCAGCAGCTCCGGGACAGAAGAGACCCTGTACTTC. The chain carries TRBV11-2 and TRBJ2-5; 7 bases agree with TRBD1. CDR1 and CDR2 (germline): SGHAT, FQNNGV. The CDR3 extends over 13 amino acids.

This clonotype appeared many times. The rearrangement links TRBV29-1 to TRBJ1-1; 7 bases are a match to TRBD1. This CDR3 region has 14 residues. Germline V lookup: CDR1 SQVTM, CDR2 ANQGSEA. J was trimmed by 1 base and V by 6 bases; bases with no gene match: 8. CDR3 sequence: CSVAGTEKNTEAFF. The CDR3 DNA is TGCAGCGTCGCCGGGACAGAGAAGAACACTGAAGCTTTCTTT. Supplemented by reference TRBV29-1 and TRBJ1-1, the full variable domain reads SAVISQKPSRDICQRGTSLTIQCQVDSQVTMMFWYRQQPGQSLTLIATANQGSEATYESGFVIDKFPISRPNLTFSTLTVSNMSPEDSSIYLCSVAGTEKNTEAFFGQGTRLTVV.

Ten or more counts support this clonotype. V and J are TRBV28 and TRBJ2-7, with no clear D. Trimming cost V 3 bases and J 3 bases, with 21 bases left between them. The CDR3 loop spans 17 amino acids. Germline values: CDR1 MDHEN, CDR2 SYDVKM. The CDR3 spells CASSLDRNQLGVYEQYF. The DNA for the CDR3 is TGTGCCAGCAGTTTGGACCGGAATCAGCTTGGGGTCTACGAGCAGTACTTC.

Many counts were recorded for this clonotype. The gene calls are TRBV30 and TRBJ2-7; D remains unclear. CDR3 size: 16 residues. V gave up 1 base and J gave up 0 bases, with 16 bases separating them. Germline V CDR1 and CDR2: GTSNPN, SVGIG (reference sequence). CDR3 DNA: TGTGCCTGGAGTGGCCCACCACGGGTCAGCTCCTACGAGCAGTACTTC. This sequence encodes CAWSGPPRVSSYEQYF.

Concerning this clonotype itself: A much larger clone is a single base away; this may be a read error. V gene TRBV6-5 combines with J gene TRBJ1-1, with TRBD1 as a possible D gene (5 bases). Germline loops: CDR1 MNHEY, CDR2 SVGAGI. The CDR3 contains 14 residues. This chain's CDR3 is CASSYGTMNTEASF. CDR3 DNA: TGTGCCAGCAGTTACGGGACCATGAACACTGAAGCTTCCTTT.

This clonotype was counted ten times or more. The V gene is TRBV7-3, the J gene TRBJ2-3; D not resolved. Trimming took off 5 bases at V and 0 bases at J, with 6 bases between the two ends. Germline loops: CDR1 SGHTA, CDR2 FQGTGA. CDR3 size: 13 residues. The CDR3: CASSPESTDTQYF. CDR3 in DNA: TGTGCCAGCAGCCCAGAGAGCACAGATACGCAGTATTTT. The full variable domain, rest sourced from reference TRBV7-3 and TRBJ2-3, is GAGVSQTPSNKVTEKGKYVELRCDPISGHTALYWYRQSLGQGPEFLIYFQGTGAADDSGLPNDRFFAVRPEGSVSTLKIQRTERGDSAVYLCASSPESTDTQYFGPGTRLTVL.

The CDR3 loop reads CASSYSGRNEQYF. The CDR3 region has the DNA TGTGCCAGCAGTTACTCAGGGCGGAACGAGCAGTACTTC. This sequence joins TRBV6-2 or TRBV6-3 and TRBJ2-7; D gene ambiguous. Trimming stripped 0 bases from V and 5 bases from J, with 8 bases between. The CDR3 is made up of 13 amino acids. Looked up from germline, CDR1 is MNHEY and CDR2 is SVGEGT.

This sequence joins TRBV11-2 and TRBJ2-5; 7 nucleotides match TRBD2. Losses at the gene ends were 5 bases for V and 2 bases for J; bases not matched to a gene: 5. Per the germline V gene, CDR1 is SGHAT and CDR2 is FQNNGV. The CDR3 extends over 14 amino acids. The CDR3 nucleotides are TGTGCCAGCAGCGGCTGGGGGGGACAAGAGACCCAGTACTTC. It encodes CASSGWGGQETQYF.